This T cell receptor beta chain was captured in a study of blood T cell repertoires in COVID-19. Turning to the study itself: Sources were T cells, B-cell-depleted T cells, or PBMCs; the material itself was cDNA or gDNA.

Trimming left V 5 bases short and J 2 bases short, with 16 bases between. CDR1 is SGHVS, CDR2 FQNEAQ, per germline. This CDR3 has 16 amino acids. In the authors' methods: By means of reference gene primer amplification, nucleated cell counts were estimated. Assay: immunoSEQ multiplex PCR; the TCRdb copy retains only in-frame clones and omits some. V and J calls and clone size come straight from that table; D and trimming were deduced from the DNA. The sample consists of 200,000 to 250,000 clones, about nine tenths of them appearing once. V is TRBV7-8 and J is TRBJ1-5, with TRBD1 as a possible D gene (6 bases). The clonotype was recovered from a man in his fifties or sixties with acute or convalescent COVID-19. Sequences were obtained from peripheral blood. The CDR3 sequence: CASSRGSQGGNQPQHF. The DNA for the CDR3 is TGTGCCAGCAGCCGAGGCTCACAGGGAGGCAATCAGCCCCAGCATTTT. The full variable domain, its missing parts supplied by reference TRBV7-8 and TRBJ1-5, is GAGVSQSPRYKVAKRGQDVALRCDPISGHVSLFWYQQALGQGPEFLTYFQNEAQLDKSGLPSDRFFAERPEGSVSTLKIQRTQQEDSAVYLCASSRGSQGGNQPQHFGDGTRLSIL.